This is a list of T cell receptor beta chains from one sample in a study of blood T cell repertoires in COVID-19. The protocol was immunoSEQ multiplex PCR, while the TCRdb copy is restricted to in-frame clones and leaves out a portion. This table has over 150,000 clones, approximately 81% appearing once. Sequencing input: peripheral blood. These receptors all stem from a woman of 80 years or more with active or convalescent COVID-19. The CDR3 runs from the conserved cysteine through the conserved F or W. A D gene is named only where the DNA matches it firmly. The size field is filled for only some rows; it gives once, few, many or a size class.

j_call d_call v_call clone_size cdr3_nt cdr3_aa
TRBJ2-2 TRBD1 TRBV14 . TGTGCCAGCAGCCAAGTACGGGACAGGGGCACCGGGGAGCTGTTTTTT CASSQVRDRGTGELFF
TRBJ1-1 . TRBV5-5 . TGTGCCAGCAGCTGGGGGCTCTCGAACACTGAAGCTTTCTTT CASSWGLSNTEAFF
TRBJ1-2 . TRBV20-1 . TGCAGTGCTAGTCCGGGTTACGGCTACACCTTC CSASPGYGYTF
TRBJ1-5 TRBD1 TRBV19 . TGTGCCAGTAGTATGACAGGGGCGAATCAGCCCCAGCATTTT CASSMTGANQPQHF
TRBJ2-1 . TRBV6-6 once TGTGCCAGCAGTTACGGGCAGGGGTTCTCCTACAATGAGCAGTTCTTC CASSYGQGFSYNEQFF
TRBJ1-1 TRBD1 TRBV6-5 . TGTGCCAGCATACAGGGGTCAGGAGTGAACACTGAAGCTTTCTTT CASIQGSGVNTEAFF
TRBJ1-2 . TRBV2 once TGTGCCAGCAGTGATCCGGACACTTCAACTTTCAACTATGGCTACACCTTC CASSDPDTSTFNYGYTF
TRBJ2-1 . TRBV19 . TGTGCCAGTAGTACCGGCCTAGCTGGGAATGAGCAGTTCTTC CASSTGLAGNEQFF
TRBJ2-7 TRBD1 TRBV9 . TGTGCCAGCAGCGTAGAGGGACAGGGCTACGAGCAGTACTTC CASSVEGQGYEQYF
TRBJ1-2 . TRBV28 . TGTGCCAGCTGGGCCCAACAGGGCGGTGGCTACACCTTC CASWAQQGGGYTF
TRBJ1-6 TRBD1 TRBV3-1/TRBV3-2 . TGTGCCAGCAGCCAAGGACCAGGGGGTTCACCCCTCCACTTT CASSQGPGGSPLHF
TRBJ2-1 . TRBV15 . TGTGCCACCAGCAGAGATCCCGGGAATGAGCAGTTCTTC CATSRDPGNEQFF
TRBJ1-2 TRBD1 TRBV3-1/TRBV3-2 . TGTGCCAGCAGCCAAGCGACAGGGGTCGAAGGCTACACCTTC CASSQATGVEGYTF
TRBJ1-2 . TRBV3-1/TRBV3-2 . TGTGCCAGCAGCCAAGGACTCGTTCCGAATGGCTACACCTTC CASSQGLVPNGYTF
TRBJ1-5 TRBD1 TRBV6-1 once TGTGCCAGCAGTGAGGACAGGGGTGGCAGGGAGAGAAAGCCCCAGCATTTT CASSEDRGGRERKPQHF
TRBJ2-4 . TRBV6-6 once TGTGCCAGCACTTCTCCGGGGACCAAAAACATTCAGTACTTC CASTSPGTKNIQYF
TRBJ1-5 TRBD1 TRBV19 few TGTGCCAGTAGTAAACGCCGGGACAGGAATAGTCTGGAAGGCAATCAGCCCCAGCATTTT CASSKRRDRNSLEGNQPQHF
TRBJ2-1 . TRBV19 . TGTGCCAGTAGTTTGACAGTCGGGGAGCAGTTCTTC CASSLTVGEQFF
TRBJ1-6 . TRBV9 . TGTGCCAGCAGCCCCCGCGATACAGGGTGGGCTTCACCCCTCCACTTT CASSPRDTGWASPLHF
TRBJ2-1 . TRBV11-2 few TGTGCCAGCAGATCCCATAGCGGAGGGATCTCCTACAATGAGCAGTTCTTC CASRSHSGGISYNEQFF
TRBJ2-1 TRBD2 TRBV29-1 . TGCAGCGTTGAGATAACTAGCGGGGGCTCCTACAATGAGCAGTTCTTC CSVEITSGGSYNEQFF
TRBJ2-3 TRBD2 TRBV29-1 . TGCAGCGTCCCAGCGGGAGGAAGCACAGATACGCAGTATTTT CSVPAGGSTDTQYF
TRBJ1-5 . TRBV2 few TGTGCCAGCAGTTATGGACAGATCAATCAGCCCCAGCATTTT CASSYGQINQPQHF
TRBJ1-1 TRBD1 TRBV5-1 few TGCGCCAGCAGCTTCGCGGGACAGGGTATGAACACTGAAGCTTTCTTT CASSFAGQGMNTEAFF
TRBJ1-1 . TRBV11-3 . TGTGCCAGCAGCTTAGACATTAACACTGAAGCTTTCTTT CASSLDINTEAFF
TRBJ2-1 TRBD1 TRBV6-6 . TGTGCCAGCAATCGCCGGGACAGGGACAATGAGCAGTTCTTC CASNRRDRDNEQFF
TRBJ1-2 . TRBV20-1 . TGCAGTGCTCCGCGGGGTGGCTACACCTTC CSAPRGGYTF
TRBJ2-1 TRBD2 TRBV19 . TGTGCCAGTAGTAGCGGGAGGGCCTCGGAGCAGTTCTTC CASSSGRASEQFF
TRBJ2-1 TRBD2 TRBV6-4 . TGTGCCAGCAGTGACGCGGGAGGGCCGCGGAATGAGCAGTTCTTC CASSDAGGPRNEQFF
TRBJ1-2 . TRBV7-9 . TGTGCCAGCAGCTTAGTTAGCGGAAACTATGGCTACACCTTC CASSLVSGNYGYTF
TRBJ1-2 . TRBV7-3 . TGTGCCAGCAGCCCCGGGTCATCCCACTATGGCTACACCTTC CASSPGSSHYGYTF
TRBJ2-3 TRBD2 TRBV6-5 . TGTGCCAGCAGGTTTAGCGGGGGGCGGGCAGATACGCAGTATTTT CASRFSGGRADTQYF
TRBJ1-3 TRBD1 TRBV9 . TGTGCCAGCACCAGAGACAGGGCTGGAAACACCATATATTTT CASTRDRAGNTIYF
TRBJ2-3 . TRBV29-1 once TGCAGCGGCGACACGGGGGGCACAGATACGCAGTATTTT CSGDTGGTDTQYF
TRBJ1-1 TRBD1 TRBV5-1 . TGCGCCAGCAGCCAAGGGACAGCGAACACTGAAGCTTTCTTT CASSQGTANTEAFF
TRBJ1-2 TRBD1 TRBV6-5 . TGTGCCAGCAGGGACTCCGGGACAGGGACTATTGTCTACACCTTC CASRDSGTGTIVYTF
TRBJ1-1 . TRBV11-1 . TGTGCCAGCAGCTCCCAGGGGTACACTGAAGCTTTCTTT CASSSQGYTEAFF
TRBJ1-2 TRBD1 TRBV7-3 . TGTGCCAGCAGCCCCGGGACAGATTATGGCTACACCTTC CASSPGTDYGYTF
TRBJ1-4 TRBD1 TRBV29-1 . TGCAGCGCGACAGGGGGTGGGGAAAAACTGTTTTTT CSATGGGEKLFF
TRBJ2-2 TRBD2 TRBV18 few TGTGCCAGCTCACCGACTAGCTGGGACGCGAACACCGGGGAGCTGTTTTTT CASSPTSWDANTGELFF
TRBJ1-2 TRBD1 TRBV7-9 few TGTGCCAGCAGCTTAGAGACAGGGAGGTACAACTATGGCTACACCTTC CASSLETGRYNYGYTF